Listed below are T cell receptor beta chains from one sample, sequenced in a study of T cell changes during pregnancy in multiple sclerosis. Assay used: immunoSEQ multiplex PCR; TCRdb lists only in-frame clones, some missing. This repertoire shows some 49,000 clones, 95% found once; its top ten account for 5.5% to 7%. This specimen was CD8+ T cells from peripheral blood mononuclear cells, taken in the first trimester of pregnancy. These receptors were obtained from a female donor with multiple sclerosis, enrolled in a pregnancy study. Each CDR3 is given with its conserved first and last residue. The D gene is left open where the match is weak. Size is stated for part of the rows, as once, few or many counts, or as a class when the clone is expanded.

-	TRBV9	TRBD2	CASSVREGLYNEQFF
-	TRBV27	TRBD2	CASSFGLAGPRTPYEQYF
-	TRBV30	-	CAWVDRLNGSPLHF
-	TRBV5-4	TRBD2	CASSLWSGRIDEQFF
once	TRBV19	-	CASTLRGSGNTIYF
-	TRBV28	-	CASSRSRVGTQYF
-	TRBV4-3	TRBD2	CASSQTAGEGGETQYF
-	TRBV7-9	TRBD2	CASSSLSGGDNEQFF
-	TRBV6-5	-	CASTPGARTYEQYF
-	TRBV5-4	TRBD2	CASWPASGTYNEQFF